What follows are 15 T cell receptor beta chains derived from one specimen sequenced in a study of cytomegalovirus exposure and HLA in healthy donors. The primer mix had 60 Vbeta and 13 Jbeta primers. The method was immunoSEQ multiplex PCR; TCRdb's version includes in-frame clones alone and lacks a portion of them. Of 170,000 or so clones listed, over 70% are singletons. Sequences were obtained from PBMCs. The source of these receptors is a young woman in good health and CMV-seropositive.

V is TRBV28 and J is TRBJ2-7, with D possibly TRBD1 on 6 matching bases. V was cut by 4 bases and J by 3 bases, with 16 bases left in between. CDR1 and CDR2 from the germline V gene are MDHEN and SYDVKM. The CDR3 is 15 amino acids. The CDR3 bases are TGTGCCAGCAGTTCCTTATCCGGCAGGGGCTACGAGCAGTACTTC. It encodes CASSSLSGRGYEQYF.

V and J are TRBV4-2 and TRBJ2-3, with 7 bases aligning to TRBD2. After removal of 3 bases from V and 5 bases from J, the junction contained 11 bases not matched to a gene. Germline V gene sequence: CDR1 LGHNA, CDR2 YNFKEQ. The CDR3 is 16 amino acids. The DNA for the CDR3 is TGTGCCAGCAGCCAGGCCCTGGGGGAGGGGCAAGATACGCAGTATTTT. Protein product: CASSQALGEGQDTQYF.

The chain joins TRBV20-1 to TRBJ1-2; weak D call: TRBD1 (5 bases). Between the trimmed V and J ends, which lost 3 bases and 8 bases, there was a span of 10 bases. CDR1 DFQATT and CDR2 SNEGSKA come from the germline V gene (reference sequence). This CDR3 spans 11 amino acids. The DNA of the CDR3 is TGCAGTGCTAGGGAGGGGCCAGGCTACACCTTC. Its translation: CSAREGPGYTF.

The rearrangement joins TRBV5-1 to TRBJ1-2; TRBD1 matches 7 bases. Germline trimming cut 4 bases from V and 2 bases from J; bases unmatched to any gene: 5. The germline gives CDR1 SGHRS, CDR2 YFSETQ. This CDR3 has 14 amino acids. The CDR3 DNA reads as TGCGCCAGCAGCCCGGGACAGCCAAACTATGGCTACACCTTC. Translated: CASSPGQPNYGYTF.

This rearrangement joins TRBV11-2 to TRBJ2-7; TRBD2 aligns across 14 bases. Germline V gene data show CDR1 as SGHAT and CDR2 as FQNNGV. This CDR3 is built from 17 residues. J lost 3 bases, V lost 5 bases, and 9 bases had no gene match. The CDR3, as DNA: TGTGCCAGCAGCGACGTCGGGACTAGCGGGAGAATCTACGAGCAGTACTTC. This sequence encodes CASSDVGTSGRIYEQYF.

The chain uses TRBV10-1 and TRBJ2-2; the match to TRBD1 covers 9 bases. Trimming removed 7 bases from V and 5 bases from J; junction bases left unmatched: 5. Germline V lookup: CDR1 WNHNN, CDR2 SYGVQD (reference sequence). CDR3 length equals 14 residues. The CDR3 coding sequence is TGCGCCAGCAATGACAGGGGGAGGACCGGGGAGCTGTTTTTT. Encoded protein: CASNDRGRTGELFF.

The DNA of the CDR3 is TGCGCCAGCAGCCAAGATACCTACAGGGTTTCGAGAGATACGCAGTATTTT. This gives the protein CASSQDTYRVSRDTQYF. The V and J genes are TRBV4-3 and TRBJ2-3; possibly TRBD1 for D (6 bases). The CDR3 loop spans 17 amino acids. The V end was cut by 0 bases, the J end by 5 bases, with 18 bases between. Germline V CDR1 and CDR2: LGHNA, YSLEER.

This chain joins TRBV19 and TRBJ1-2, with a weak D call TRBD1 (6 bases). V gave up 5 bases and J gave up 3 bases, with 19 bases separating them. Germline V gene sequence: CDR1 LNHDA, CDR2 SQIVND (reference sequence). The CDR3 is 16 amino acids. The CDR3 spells CASSLRGGVVDYGYTF. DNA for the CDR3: TGTGCCAGTAGTTTGAGGGGGGGAGTGGTGGACTATGGCTACACCTTC.

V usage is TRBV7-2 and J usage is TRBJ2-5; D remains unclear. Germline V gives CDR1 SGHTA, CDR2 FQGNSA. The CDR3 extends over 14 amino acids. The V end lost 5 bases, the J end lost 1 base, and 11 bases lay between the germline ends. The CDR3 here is CASSPTTSQETQYF. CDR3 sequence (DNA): TGTGCCAGCAGCCCCACTACGTCCCAAGAGACCCAGTACTTC.

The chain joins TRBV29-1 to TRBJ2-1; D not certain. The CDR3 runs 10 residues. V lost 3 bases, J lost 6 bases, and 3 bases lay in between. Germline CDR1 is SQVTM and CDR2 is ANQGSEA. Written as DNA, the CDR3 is TGCAGCGTTGATAGCAATGAGCAGTTCTTC. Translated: CSVDSNEQFF.

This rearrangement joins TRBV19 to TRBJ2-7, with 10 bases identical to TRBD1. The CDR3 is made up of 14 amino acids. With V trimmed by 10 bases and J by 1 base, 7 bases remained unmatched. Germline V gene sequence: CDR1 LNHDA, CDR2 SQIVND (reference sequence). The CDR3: CATRGTGASYEQYF. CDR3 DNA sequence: TGTGCCACAAGGGGGACAGGGGCTTCCTACGAGCAGTACTTC.

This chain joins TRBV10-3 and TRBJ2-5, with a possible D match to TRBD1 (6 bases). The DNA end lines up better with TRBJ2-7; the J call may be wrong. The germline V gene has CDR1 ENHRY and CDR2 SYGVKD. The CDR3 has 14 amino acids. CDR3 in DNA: TGTGCCACCACGGCGACAGGTGAGGTCTACGAGCAGTACTTC. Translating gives CATTATGEVYEQYF.

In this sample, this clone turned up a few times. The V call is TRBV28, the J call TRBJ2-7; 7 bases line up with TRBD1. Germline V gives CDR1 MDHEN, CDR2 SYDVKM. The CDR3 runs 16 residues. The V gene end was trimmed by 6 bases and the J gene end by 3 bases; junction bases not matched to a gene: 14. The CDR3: CASRSASGTVHYEQYF. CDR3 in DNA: TGTGCCAGCAGGTCCGCCTCCGGGACAGTACACTACGAGCAGTACTTC. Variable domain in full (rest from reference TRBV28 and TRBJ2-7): DVKVTQSSRYLVKRTGEKVFLECVQDMDHENMFWYRQDPGLGLRLIYFSYDVKMKEKGDIPEGYSVSREKKERFSLILESASTNQTSMYLCASRSASGTVHYEQYFGPGTRLTVT.

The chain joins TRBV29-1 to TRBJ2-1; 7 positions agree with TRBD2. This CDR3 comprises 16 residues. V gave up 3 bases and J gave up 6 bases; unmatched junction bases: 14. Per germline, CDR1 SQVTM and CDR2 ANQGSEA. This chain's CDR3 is CSVDLLMGGRANEQFF. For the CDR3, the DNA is TGCAGCGTTGATCTCCTCATGGGGGGGAGGGCCAATGAGCAGTTCTTC.

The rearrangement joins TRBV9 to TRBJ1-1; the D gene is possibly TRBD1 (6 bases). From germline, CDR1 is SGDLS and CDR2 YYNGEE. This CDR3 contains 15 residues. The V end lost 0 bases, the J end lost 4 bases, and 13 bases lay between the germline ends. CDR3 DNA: TGTGCCAGCAGCGTAGGGGAGGGGGTGTCCACTGAAGCTTTCTTT. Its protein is CASSVGEGVSTEAFF. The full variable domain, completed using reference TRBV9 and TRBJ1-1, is DSGVTQTPKHLITATGQRVTLRCSPRSGDLSVYWYQQSLDQGLQFLIQYYNGEERAKGNILERFSAQQFPDLHSELNLSSLELGDSALYFCASSVGEGVSTEAFFGQGTRLTVV.